This entry describes one T cell receptor (beta chain). The V end was cut by 6 bases, the J end by 6 bases, with 12 bases between. The CDR3 is made up of 13 amino acids. Germline V gives CDR1 DFQATT, CDR2 SNEGSKA (reference sequence). The data derive from a study of CD8 T cells in Susac syndrome. cDNA came from around 0.5 to 1 ug RNA primed by random hexamers. TCRdb recomputed calls from the immunoSEQ multiplex PCR reads with MiXCR, one row per CDR3 protein. The sample gives about 200,000 distinct CDR3 sequences, nearly 97% of which show up once; approximately 0.09% is in the top ten. This chain uses TRBV20-1 with TRBJ1-6, with D hard to call. The specimen sequenced was CD4+ T cells from PBMCs. The source is a human donor with multiple sclerosis. The CDR3 sequence is CSARPDRNSPLHF. The DNA for the CDR3 is TGCAGTGCCAGGCCGGACCGTAATTCACCCCTCCACTTT.